What follows is one TCR beta chain and its context. Its specificity is unknown. This entry is derived from a study of early T cells in non-severe SARS-CoV-2 infection. Study in general: The study sequenced bulk RNA from unsorted whole blood, with chains unpaired.

Study-wide results and limits: Using VDJdb, the matching emphasized anti-spike CD8 responses while missing private and CD4 specificities.

Individual cDNA molecules received unique molecular identifiers. TCRdb fed the 5' RACE reads into MiXCR, producing one record per CDR3 protein. Here the sample spans tens of thousands of distinct CDR3 sequences, less than 15% being singletons. The CDR3 loop spans 12 amino acids. Trimming removed 3 bases at V and 9 bases at J, with 9 bases between. The germline gives CDR1 MNHEY, CDR2 SVGEGT. Source material: whole blood. This clonotype originated in an adult who was a healthcare worker with PCR-confirmed SARS-CoV-2 infection or an uninfected control (not recorded which). The V and J genes are TRBV6-2 or TRBV6-3 and TRBJ2-1; perhaps TRBD2 as D (5 bases). The CDR3 here is CASSYRLAEQFF. As DNA, the CDR3 is TGTGCCAGCAGTTATCGGCTAGCTGAGCAGTTCTTC.